The next 21 T cell receptor beta chains were all read from a single sample in a study of spatial heterogeneity in lung cancer. Time point: sample taken at primary tumor resection. One entry per CDR3 protein results from TCRdb running MiXCR on the 5' RACE reads. The table includes about 92,000 distinct CDR3 sequences, about 12% detected once. The sample was PBMCs, taken at surgery. The receptors were sampled from a male donor with early-stage non-small cell lung cancer.

This chain links TRBV28 with TRBJ2-7; 7 nucleotides agree with TRBD2. Germline V gene lookup returns CDR1 MDHEN and CDR2 SYDVKM. The CDR3 loop spans 13 amino acids. The junction had 3 bases not matched to a gene; V was cut back by 6 bases and J by 1 base. The CDR3, as DNA: TGTGCCAGCAGCCCCGGGGGGTCCTACGAGCAGTACTTC. Protein product: CASSPGGSYEQYF.

This clonotype was seen ten or more times. The chain links TRBV20-1 to TRBJ2-7; 11 nucleotides align to TRBD2. Trimming took 6 bases from V and 0 from J; bases not matched to a gene: 7. Per germline, CDR1 DFQATT and CDR2 SNEGSKA (reference sequence). This CDR3 contains 15 residues. DNA of the CDR3: TGCAGTGCCCCCGGGACTAGCGGTTACTCCTACGAGCAGTACTTC. This gives the protein CSAPGTSGYSYEQYF.

The chain links TRBV10-3 to TRBJ2-3, with 10 nucleotides matching TRBD1. J gave up 4 bases and V 6 bases, and 7 bases lay outside the gene matches. The CDR3 loop spans 15 amino acids. The V gene's germline CDR1 is ENHRY and CDR2 SYGVKD. In DNA, the CDR3 is TGTGCCATCAGGAGGGACAGGGGTGGTTCAGATACGCAGTATTTT. Its translation: CAIRRDRGGSDTQYF.

In its sample, this clonotype was seen many times. The rearrangement uses TRBV20-1 and TRBJ2-7, with a weak D call TRBD2 (5 bases). Looked up from germline, CDR1 is DFQATT and CDR2 is SNEGSKA (reference sequence). This CDR3 comprises 14 residues. The ends were cut back, 4 bases at V and 4 bases at J, with 17 bases in the middle. In DNA, the CDR3 is TGCAGTGCTACCCAACCGGGGATAGGGTACGAGCAGTACTTC. As protein: CSATQPGIGYEQYF.

Many counts were recorded for this clonotype. The genes are TRBV28 and TRBJ2-1; a possible D gene is TRBD2 (5 bases). V was clipped by 4 bases and J by 6 bases, with 13 bases between them. Germline CDR1 and CDR2: MDHEN and SYDVKM. This CDR3 is built from 14 residues. The CDR3 reads CASSSPEGSNEQFF. DNA for the CDR3: TGTGCCAGCAGTTCCCCGGAAGGGAGCAATGAGCAGTTCTTC.

The chain combines TRBV7-2 with TRBJ2-5; D perhaps matches TRBD1 (6 bases). The germline CDR1 and CDR2 sequences are SGHTA and FQGNSA. CDR3 length: 14 amino acids. V was trimmed by 3 bases and J by 2 bases, leaving 10 bases between them. The CDR3 sequence: CASSFGGQQETQYF. For the CDR3, the DNA is TGTGCCAGCAGCTTCGGTGGACAGCAAGAGACCCAGTACTTC.

This clonotype was recorded at least ten times. The chain couples TRBV12-3 or TRBV12-4 to TRBJ2-7; 7 bases line up with TRBD1. With V trimmed by 5 bases and J by 5 bases, 6 bases remained unmatched. This CDR3 comprises 13 residues. Here the CDR3 DNA reads TGTGCCAGCAGTCCCAACAGGGGAAACGAGCAGTACTTC. Its protein is CASSPNRGNEQYF.

In this sample, this clonotype turned up a few times. This chain joins TRBV16 and TRBJ1-3, with D possibly TRBD1 on 5 matching bases. The ends were cut back, 2 bases at V and 2 bases at J, with 7 bases in the middle. Germline assignment: CDR1 KGHSY and CDR2 FQNENV. The CDR3 is 14 residues long. For the CDR3, the DNA is TGTGCCAGCAGCCAAGCAGGGCCTGGAAACACCATATATTTT. It encodes CASSQAGPGNTIYF.

The chain carries TRBV5-4 and TRBJ2-3; the D gene is possibly TRBD2 (5 bases). The CDR3 loop spans 14 amino acids. Germline assignment: CDR1 SGHNT and CDR2 YYREEE (reference sequence). The V and J ends lost 1 base and 4 bases respectively, with 10 bases between them. The CDR3 bases are TGTGCCAGCAGCTTGTCGAGGGTTGCAGATACGCAGTATTTT. The encoded protein is CASSLSRVADTQYF.

In its sample, this clonotype was seen many times. The rearrangement joins TRBV7-2 to TRBJ2-3; D gene uncertain. CDR3 size: 14 residues. Germline values: CDR1 SGHTA, CDR2 FQGNSA. V dropped 5 bases and J dropped 0 bases, with 9 bases sitting between them. The CDR3 DNA reads TGTGCCAGCAGCCCTAGTAGGAGCACAGATACGCAGTATTTT. It translates to CASSPSRSTDTQYF.

This clonotype was seen just once. Given a much more abundant clone one base away, this may be a read error. V usage is TRBV30 and J usage is TRBJ2-2; D possibly corresponds to TRBD1 (5 bases). The CDR3 runs 17 residues. V shed 3 bases and J shed 6 bases, with 23 bases lying between them. Germline loops: CDR1 GTSNPN, CDR2 SVGIG (reference sequence). CDR3: CAWRAPGAPGSPGELFF. As DNA, the CDR3 is TGTGCCTGGAGAGCCCCTGGGGCGCCCGGCTCTCCCGGGGAGCTGTTTTTT.

This clonotype was seen more than once but under ten times. The chain combines TRBV20-1 with TRBJ1-1; 9 nucleotides agree with TRBD1. Germline V gene data show CDR1 as DFQATT and CDR2 as SNEGSKA (reference sequence). V shed 2 bases and J 3 bases; nucleotides not matched to a gene: 4. The length of the CDR3 is 14 residues. The CDR3 loop is CSARTGGWDTEAFF. The CDR3 DNA follows: TGCAGTGCTAGAACAGGGGGCTGGGACACTGAAGCTTTCTTT.

This clonotype was recorded at least ten times. V usage is TRBV2 and J usage is TRBJ1-5; 12 nucleotides line up with TRBD1. Trimming took 8 bases from V and 0 from J; bases not matched to a gene: 5. The V gene's germline CDR1 is SNHLY and CDR2 FYNNEI. The CDR3 has 16 amino acids. CDR3 DNA sequence: TGTGCCAGCCAGGGACAGGGGGCCCGTAGCAATCAGCCCCAGCATTTT. It translates to CASQGQGARSNQPQHF.

This clonotype has a handful of counts. The chain is built from TRBV20-1 and TRBJ2-7; D not resolved. The CDR3 is 11 residues long. The germline V gene encodes CDR1 DFQATT and CDR2 SNEGSKA (reference sequence). The V gene lost 5 bases and the J gene lost 8 bases, with 13 bases spanning the gap. For the CDR3, the DNA is TGCAGTGCTTCTCCGCAAAGCCAGCAGTACTTC. Protein product: CSASPQSQQYF.

This clonotype appeared many times. The chain combines TRBV27 with TRBJ2-3; D unclear. Looked up from germline, CDR1 is MNHEY and CDR2 is SMNVEV (reference sequence). The CDR3 has 13 residues. V shed 4 bases and J shed 9 bases, with 14 bases lying between them. The CDR3 sequence: CASSSSTGWTQYF. The CDR3 DNA sequence: TGTGCCAGCAGTTCCTCGACTGGCTGGACGCAGTATTTT.

This clonotype was seen a handful of times. CDR3 nucleotide sequence: TGTGCCAGCAGTTACTCGGGGCAGGGGATATACGAGCAGTACTTC. Translation gives CASSYSGQGIYEQYF. The chain employs TRBV6-5 and TRBJ2-7; a possible D gene is TRBD1 (6 bases). V was shortened by 0 bases and J by 4 bases, with 13 bases between the two germline ends. The length of the CDR3 is 15 residues. Germline V lookup: CDR1 MNHEY, CDR2 SVGAGI.

The gene calls are TRBV20-1 and TRBJ1-1; D is unresolved. The germline V gene encodes CDR1 DFQATT and CDR2 SNEGSKA (reference sequence). V lost 0 bases, J lost 6 bases, and 14 bases lay in between. The CDR3 is made up of 14 amino acids. CDR3 sequence reads: CSARESPQLPEAFF. The CDR3 DNA sequence: TGCAGTGCTAGAGAATCTCCCCAATTGCCTGAAGCTTTCTTT.

The chain combines TRBV6-4 with TRBJ2-1, with no clear D. V was pared by 7 bases and J by 0 bases, with 10 bases between. Germline-derived CDR1 and CDR2 are MRHNA and SNTAGT. The CDR3 contains 14 residues. The CDR3 here is CASKADVSYNEQFF. DNA for the CDR3: TGTGCCAGCAAGGCGGACGTCTCCTACAATGAGCAGTTCTTC.

This clonotype was counted ten times or more. The rearrangement joins TRBV5-1 to TRBJ2-7; 7 bases line up with TRBD1. The CDR3 runs to 14 residues. V was pared by 6 bases and J by 3 bases, with 9 bases of the junction left unmatched. The V gene's germline CDR1 is SGHRS and CDR2 YFSETQ. CDR3 in DNA: TGCGCCAGCAAAGGGACAGTAACCCACTACGAGCAGTACTTC. This sequence encodes CASKGTVTHYEQYF.

This clonotype was recorded many times. The chain recombines TRBV6-2 or TRBV6-3 with TRBJ1-2; D remains unclear. Looked up from germline, CDR1 is MNHEY and CDR2 is SVGEGT. Trimming pared 0 bases from V and 4 bases from J, leaving 12 bases between. CDR3 length: 15 residues. The CDR3 sequence: CASSYSSPSGYGYTF. The CDR3 nucleotides read TGTGCCAGCAGTTACTCGAGCCCTTCTGGCTATGGCTACACCTTC.

This clonotype was found a few times. The V gene is TRBV20-1, the J gene TRBJ2-7, with D perhaps matching TRBD2 (6 bases). The V gene lost 4 bases and the J gene lost 4 bases, with 17 bases spanning the gap. The germline CDR1 and CDR2 sequences are DFQATT and SNEGSKA (reference sequence). The CDR3 length is 14 residues. The CDR3 region has the DNA TGCAGTGCTACAGAAGCCGCGGGGAATTACGAGCAGTACTTC. It specifies CSATEAAGNYEQYF.